This is a list of T cell receptor beta chains from one sample in a study of T-cell reconstitution after alpha-beta-depleted transplantation in children. TCRdb re-called the PCR reads through MiXCR, storing one row per CDR3 protein. The profile shows fewer than 750,000 distinct CDR3 sequences, 25% to 30% of them singletons. This material consisted of PBMCs, taken before TCRalphabeta/CD19-depleted stem cell transplant. These receptors all come from a boy younger than two with Wiskott-Aldrich syndrome, due to receive a stem cell transplant. The CDR3 runs from the conserved cysteine through the conserved F or W. Fields, in order: V gene, J gene, CDR3 length, CDR3 protein.

>TRBV24-1|TRBJ2-7|15
CATSDFGHSSYEQYF
>TRBV12-3/TRBV12-4|TRBJ2-1|11
CASSSVLEQFF
>TRBV20-1|TRBJ2-3|13
CSASTRYTDTQYF
>TRBV7-9|TRBJ2-1|15
CASSLAGPSGHEQFF
>TRBV6-1|TRBJ2-1|11
CARSSVNEQFF
>TRBV6-5|TRBJ2-5|15
CASSYDPTVRETQYF
>TRBV7-6|TRBJ1-1|15
CASSYNPDGYTEAFF
>TRBV29-1|TRBJ1-2|13
CSVETGSSYGYTF
>TRBV5-1|TRBJ2-4|15
CASSLGTGGKNIQYF
>TRBV10-3|TRBJ2-2|15
CAIREWGPNTGELFF
>TRBV4-1|TRBJ1-2|16
CASSQARDSVNYGYTF
>TRBV14|TRBJ1-2|14
CASSQAPGAHGYTF
>TRBV30|TRBJ2-7|12
CACSVGVYEQYF
>TRBV12-3/TRBV12-4|TRBJ2-2|15
CASSPLDGNTGELFF
>TRBV9|TRBJ2-2|17
CASSVSPTRGDTGELFF
>TRBV27|TRBJ2-3|14
CASTPRPPFSTQYF
>TRBV5-1|TRBJ1-1|14
CASSFDRFHTEAFF
>TRBV15|TRBJ1-4|15
CATSQKGAMGEKLFF
>TRBV5-1|TRBJ1-4|12
CASRRGSEKLFF
>TRBV5-1|TRBJ2-5|14
CASSHTGVGETQYF
>TRBV25-1|TRBJ2-1|12
CASSAPYNEQFF
>TRBV20-1|TRBJ1-5|16
CSASKGVRINNQPQHF
>TRBV6-2/TRBV6-3|TRBJ2-4|18
CASSAARRSVLSKNIQYF
>TRBV12-3/TRBV12-4|TRBJ2-1|13
CASGVYSYNEQFF
>TRBV20-1|TRBJ2-6|17
CSARRAPGGSGANVLTF
>TRBV7-8|TRBJ1-1|14
CASSPRQGGTEAFF
>TRBV7-3|TRBJ2-1|15
CASSFDSSSYNEQFF
>TRBV20-1|TRBJ2-1|13
CSARGSGGGEQFF
>TRBV6-1|TRBJ2-3|15
CAHRLSSGSTDTQYF
>TRBV20-1|TRBJ2-5|13
CSANQPPQETQYF
>TRBV12-3/TRBV12-4|TRBJ2-3|16
CASSLFGDRGTDTQYF
>TRBV4-1|TRBJ2-1|15
CASSRGINSYNEQFF
>TRBV29-1|TRBJ2-3|14
CSVDVGVHTDTQYF
>TRBV3-1|TRBJ1-2|14
CASSPPGRARGYTF
>TRBV12-3/TRBV12-4|TRBJ2-7|14
CASSFGSGFYEQYF
>TRBV20-1|TRBJ2-7|16
CSAPIPLAGFPYEQYF
>TRBV18|TRBJ1-5|14
CASSPSGGYQPQHF